This entry lists 8 T cell receptor beta chains sequenced from one sample in a study of neurological immune-mediated disorders. TCRdb fed the 5' RACE reads into MiXCR, producing one record per CDR3 protein. Of tens of thousands of distinct CDR3 sequences listed, 4% to 5.5% were seen once; the top ten hold 3.4%. The sequenced material came from PBMCs. The receptor set was obtained from a woman aged 50 to 65 with multiple sclerosis.

This clonotype was detected many times. The rearrangement links TRBV7-9 to TRBJ1-1; TRBD1 aligns across 10 bases. The germline V gene has CDR1 SEHNR and CDR2 FQNEAQ (reference sequence). The J segment lost 4 bases and the V segment lost 5 bases, leaving 4 bases of the junction unmatched. The CDR3 is made up of 14 amino acids. As DNA, the CDR3 is TGTGCCAGCAGCGGCCGGGACAGGGGCACTGAAGCTTTCTTT. It specifies CASSGRDRGTEAFF.

This clonotype appeared many times. The chain links TRBV7-9 to TRBJ2-4, with 9 positions matching TRBD1. Germline CDR1 reads SEHNR; CDR2 reads FQNEAQ (reference sequence). V dropped 6 bases and J dropped 8; count of bases not matched to a gene: 14. This CDR3 has 16 residues. The DNA for the CDR3 is TGTGCCAGCAGTTATAGCGGGTCCCGGACAGGGGACATTCAGTACTTC. This sequence encodes CASSYSGSRTGDIQYF. Full variable domain (remainder filled in from reference TRBV7-9 and TRBJ2-4): DTGVSQNPRHKITKRGQNVTFRCDPISEHNRLYWYRQTLGQGPEFLTYFQNEAQLEKSRLLSDRFSAERPKGSFSTLEIQRTEQGDSAMYLCASSYSGSRTGDIQYFGAGTRLSVL.

This clonotype was observed at least ten times. V and J are TRBV24-1 and TRBJ2-3; perhaps TRBD1 as D (5 bases). This CDR3 is 15 amino acids long. Germline V gene sequence: CDR1 KGHDR, CDR2 SFDVKD. The ends were cut back, 7 bases at V and 0 bases at J, with 13 bases in the middle. This CDR3 reads CATSPDMVSTDTQYF. In nucleotides, the CDR3 is TGTGCCACCAGCCCGGACATGGTCAGCACAGATACGCAGTATTTT.

This clonotype was observed many times. This chain uses TRBV4-2 with TRBJ1-6; tentatively, D is TRBD1 (5 bases). The CDR3 totals 14 residues. The germline V gene has CDR1 LGHNA and CDR2 YNFKEQ. V dropped 0 bases and J dropped 10 bases, with 10 bases sitting between them. This chain's CDR3 is CASSQDGQGSPLHF. CDR3 DNA: TGTGCCAGCAGCCAAGATGGCCAGGGATCACCCCTCCACTTT.

This clonotype has a count of ten or more. The chain combines TRBV7-8 with TRBJ1-4; no reliable D call. The V and J ends lost 2 bases and 0 bases respectively, with 13 bases between them. Germline V gives CDR1 SGHVS, CDR2 FQNEAQ. The CDR3 has 17 residues. DNA for the CDR3: TGTGCCAGCAGCTTACCTCGTTCGACTGCAACTAATGAAAAACTGTTTTTT. Amino acid sequence: CASSLPRSTATNEKLFF.

The sample holds many counts of this clonotype. This chain connects TRBV7-9 to TRBJ2-7, with TRBD2 matching over 9 bases. The CDR3 loop spans 12 amino acids. Germline values: CDR1 SEHNR, CDR2 FQNEAQ (reference sequence). CDR3 amino acids: CASSASGGMPDV. The CDR3 region has the DNA TGTGCCAGCAGCGCCAGCGGGGGGATGCCGGACGTC.

This clonotype showed up many times. This sequence joins TRBV5-1 and TRBJ2-7, with 8 bases matching TRBD1. Looked up from germline, CDR1 is SGHRS and CDR2 is YFSETQ. Trimming cost V 2 bases and J 2 bases; bases outside gene matches: 6. The CDR3 runs to 15 residues. As DNA, the CDR3 is TGCGCCAGCAGCTTTAGGTGGGACAGGACCTACGAGCAGTACTTC. Translating it yields CASSFRWDRTYEQYF. Variable domain in full (rest from reference TRBV5-1 and TRBJ2-7): KAGVTQTPRYLIKTRGQQVTLSCSPISGHRSVSWYQQTPGQGLQFLFEYFSETQRNKGNFPGRFSGRQFSNSRSEMNVSTLELGDSALYLCASSFRWDRTYEQYFGPGTRLTVT.

This clonotype was counted at least ten times. The chain uses TRBV9 and TRBJ2-7; TRBD1 is a possible D gene (6 bases). The CDR3 spans 15 residues. Trimming removed 0 bases at V and 3 bases at J, with 13 bases between. Germline CDR1 SGDLS, CDR2 YYNGEE. For the CDR3, the DNA is TGTGCCAGCAGCGTAGGAGGGGGTATCGGCTACGAGCAGTACTTC. Residues: CASSVGGGIGYEQYF.